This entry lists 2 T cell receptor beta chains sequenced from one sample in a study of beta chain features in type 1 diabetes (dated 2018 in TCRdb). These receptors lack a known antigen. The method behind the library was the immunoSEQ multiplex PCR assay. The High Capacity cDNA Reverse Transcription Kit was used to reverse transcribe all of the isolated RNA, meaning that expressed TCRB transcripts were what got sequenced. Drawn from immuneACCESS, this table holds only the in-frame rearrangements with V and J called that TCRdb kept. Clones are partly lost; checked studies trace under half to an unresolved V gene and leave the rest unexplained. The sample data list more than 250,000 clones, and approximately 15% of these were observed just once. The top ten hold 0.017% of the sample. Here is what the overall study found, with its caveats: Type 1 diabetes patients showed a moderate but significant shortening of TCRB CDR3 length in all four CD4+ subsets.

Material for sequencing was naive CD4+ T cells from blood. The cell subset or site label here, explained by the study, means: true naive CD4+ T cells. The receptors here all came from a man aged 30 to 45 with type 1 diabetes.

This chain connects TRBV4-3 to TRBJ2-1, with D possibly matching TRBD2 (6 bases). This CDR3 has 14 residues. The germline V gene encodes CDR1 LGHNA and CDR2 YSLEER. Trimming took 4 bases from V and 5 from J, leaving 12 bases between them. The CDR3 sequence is CASSPRGENNEQFF. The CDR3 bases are TGCGCCAGCAGCCCACGCGGGGAGAACAATGAGCAGTTCTTC.

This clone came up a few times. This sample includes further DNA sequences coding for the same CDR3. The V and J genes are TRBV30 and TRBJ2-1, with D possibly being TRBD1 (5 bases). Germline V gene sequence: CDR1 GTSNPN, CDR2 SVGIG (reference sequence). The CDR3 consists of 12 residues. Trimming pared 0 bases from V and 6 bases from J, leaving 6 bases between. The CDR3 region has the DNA TGTGCCTGGAGTGTTCAGGGCAATGAGCAGTTCTTC. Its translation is CAWSVQGNEQFF.